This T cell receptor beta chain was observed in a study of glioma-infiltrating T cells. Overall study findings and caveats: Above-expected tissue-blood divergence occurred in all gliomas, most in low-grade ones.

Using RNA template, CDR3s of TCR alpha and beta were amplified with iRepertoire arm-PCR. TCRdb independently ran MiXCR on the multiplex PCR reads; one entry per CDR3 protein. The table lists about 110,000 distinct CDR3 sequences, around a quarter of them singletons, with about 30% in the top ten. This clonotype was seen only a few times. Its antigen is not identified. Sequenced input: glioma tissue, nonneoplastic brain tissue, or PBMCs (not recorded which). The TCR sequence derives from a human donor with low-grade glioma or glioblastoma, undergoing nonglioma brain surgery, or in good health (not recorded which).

The CDR3 DNA follows: TGTGCCAGCAGCAGTGCAGGGGCCAACACTGAAGCTTTCTTT. This sequence encodes CASSSAGANTEAFF. V usage is TRBV7-3 and J usage is TRBJ1-1; D is perhaps TRBD1 (6 bases). V lost 5 bases to trimming and J lost 2 bases, with 12 bases between them. This CDR3 region has 14 residues. Germline CDR1 reads SGHTA; CDR2 reads FQGTGA.